This TCR beta chain was obtained from a study of blood T cell repertoires in COVID-19. Study at large: The study drew acute and convalescent COVID-19 samples from the United States, Italy and Spain. PBMCs, B-cell-depleted T cells, or T cells provided the cDNA or gDNA that made up the material.

The table came from immunoSEQ multiplex PCR; TCRdb's copy has only in-frame clones and leaves some out. This sample carries 200,000 to 250,000 clones, about 85% of them seen once, and the ten largest clones take 10%. This clone has more than one count but fewer than ten. This CDR3 has 14 amino acids. The junction had 3 bases not matched to a gene; V was cut back by 2 bases and J by 7 bases. Germline V gene lookup returns CDR1 SGHRS and CDR2 YFSETQ. The source of this sequence is a woman aged 50 to 65 with COVID-19, enrolled during active disease. Sequences were obtained from peripheral blood. J is TRBJ1-6 and V is TRBV5-1; 7 bases are a match to TRBD1. CDR3 in amino acids: CASSFEGANSPLHF. The CDR3 DNA sequence: TGCGCCAGCAGCTTCGAGGGGGCCAATTCACCCCTCCACTTT.